The 15 T cell receptor beta chains reported below all come from one sample, sequenced in a study of T cells expressing NK-cell markers. From its re-call of the 5' RACE reads, TCRdb lists each CDR3 protein once, without DNA. This sample's table has 550,000 to 600,000 distinct CDR3 sequences. What was sequenced was blood T cells: a sorted CD56 or NKG2C T cell subset, CD4+ or CD8+ T cells, or bulk PBMC T cells (not recorded which). These receptors originate from a man aged 18-30 years in good health.

The chain combines TRBV28 with TRBJ2-3. The germline V gene has CDR1 MDHEN and CDR2 SYDVKM. This CDR3 has 14 residues. The CDR3 is CASKTTTITDTQYF.

The chain couples TRBV29-1 to TRBJ2-1. The CDR3 has 11 residues. Looked up from germline, CDR1 is SQVTM and CDR2 is ANQGSEA. The CDR3 here is CSVAGSNEQFF.

This chain connects TRBV2 to TRBJ1-5. From germline, CDR1 is SNHLY and CDR2 FYNNEI. CDR3 length: 14 residues. The CDR3 sequence is CASNAEGGSQPQHF. Full variable domain (remainder filled in from reference TRBV2 and TRBJ1-5): EPEVTQTPSHQVTQMGQEVILRCVPISNHLYFYWYRQILGQKVEFLVSFYNNEISEKSEIFDDQFSVERPDGSNFTLKIRSTKLEDSAMYFCASNAEGGSQPQHFGDGTRLSIL.

The J gene is TRBJ2-7, the V gene TRBV21-1; absent DNA, TCRdb's TRBD2 call cannot be checked. TRBV21-1 is flagged as a pseudogene. The length of the CDR3 is 16 residues. The CDR3 loop reads CASSKAFPSGSYEQYF.

The rearrangement links TRBV3-1 to TRBJ2-4; no DNA is available, so the TRBD1 call from TCRdb remains unchecked. Germline-derived CDR1 and CDR2 are LGHDT and YNNKEL (reference sequence). The CDR3 is 15 amino acids. The CDR3 sequence is CARPKGMLAKNIQYF. Looking up the rest from reference TRBV3-1 and TRBJ2-4 gives the full variable domain: DTAVSQTPKYLVTQMGNDKSIKCEQNLGHDTMYWYKQDSKKFLKIMFSYNNKELIINETVPNRFSPKSPDKAHLNLHINSLELGDSAVYFCARPKGMLAKNIQYFGAGTRLSVL.

The chain recombines TRBV29-1 with TRBJ2-1; TCRdb picks TRBD2, but there is no DNA to check that call. Germline loops: CDR1 SQVTM, CDR2 ANQGSEA. The CDR3 is 12 amino acids. Here the CDR3 reads CSVASGSYEQFF.

The chain couples TRBV7-2 to TRBJ2-2. The CDR3 runs to 16 residues. CDR1 is SGHTA, CDR2 FQGNSA, per germline. CDR3 region: CASSRLMTGNTGELFF.

The chain recombines TRBV14 with TRBJ2-5; TCRdb reports TRBD1, a call that lacks DNA to check it against. There are 15 residues in the CDR3. Germline V gene sequence: CDR1 SGHDN, CDR2 FVKESK. The CDR3 spells CASSPGTGRSETQYF.

The chain links TRBV12-5 to TRBJ1-1. CDR1 and CDR2 from the germline V gene are LGHNT and FRNRAP. The CDR3 covers 15 residues. The CDR3 loop reads CASGLVLGSLTEAFF.

V is TRBV15 and J is TRBJ2-1; TCRdb lists TRBD2, though no DNA is available to test this call. The CDR3 totals 16 residues. Germline assignment: CDR1 LNHNV and CDR2 YYDKDF (reference sequence). The CDR3 reads CATSASGGPLGDEQFF.

The rearrangement links TRBV5-1 to TRBJ2-2. This CDR3 has 11 amino acids. Germline CDR1 and CDR2: SGHRS and YFSETQ. The CDR3 spells CASSFSGELFF.

This rearrangement joins TRBV4-1 to TRBJ1-2; there is no DNA to check the TCRdb D call of TRBD1. Germline V CDR1 and CDR2: MGHRA, YSYEKL. This CDR3 comprises 13 residues. CDR3 residues: CASSQGRHRGYTF.

The chain couples TRBV20-1 to TRBJ2-5; TCRdb selects TRBD2, and the lack of DNA leaves this call unchecked. This CDR3 region has 17 residues. Germline values: CDR1 DFQATT, CDR2 SNEGSKA (reference sequence). CDR3 sequence reads: CSARDGLTSGNQETQYF.

The gene calls are TRBV5-5 and TRBJ2-1; TCRdb returns TRBD2, unconfirmable since there is no DNA. CDR1 and CDR2 from the germline V gene are SGHKS and YYEKEE (reference sequence). CDR3 length equals 15 residues. CDR3 amino acids: CASSLVGEGYNEQFF.

The rearrangement joins TRBV14 to TRBJ2-3. This CDR3 contains 12 residues. Germline CDR1 reads SGHDN; CDR2 reads FVKESK. This chain's CDR3 is CASSTGWDTQYF.